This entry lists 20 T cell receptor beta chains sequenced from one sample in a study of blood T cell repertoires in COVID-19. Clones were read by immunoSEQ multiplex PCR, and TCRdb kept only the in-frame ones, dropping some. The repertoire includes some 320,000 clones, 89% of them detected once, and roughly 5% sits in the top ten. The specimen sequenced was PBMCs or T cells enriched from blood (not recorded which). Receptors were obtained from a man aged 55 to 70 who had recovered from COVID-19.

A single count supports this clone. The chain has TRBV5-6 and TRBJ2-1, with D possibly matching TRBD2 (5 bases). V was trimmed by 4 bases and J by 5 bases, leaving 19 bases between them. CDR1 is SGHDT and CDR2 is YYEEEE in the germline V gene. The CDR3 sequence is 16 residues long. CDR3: CASSRTWVRVDNEQFF. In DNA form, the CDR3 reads TGTGCCAGCAGCCGGACGTGGGTGCGGGTCGACAATGAGCAGTTCTTC.

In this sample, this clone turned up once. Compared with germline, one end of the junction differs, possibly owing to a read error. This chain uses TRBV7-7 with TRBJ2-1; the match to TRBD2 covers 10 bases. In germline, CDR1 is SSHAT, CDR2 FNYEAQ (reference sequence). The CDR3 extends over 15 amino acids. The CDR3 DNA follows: TGTGCTAGCAGCTCTTCTAGCGGGAGTTACAATGAGCAGTTCTTC. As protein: CASSSSSGSYNEQFF.

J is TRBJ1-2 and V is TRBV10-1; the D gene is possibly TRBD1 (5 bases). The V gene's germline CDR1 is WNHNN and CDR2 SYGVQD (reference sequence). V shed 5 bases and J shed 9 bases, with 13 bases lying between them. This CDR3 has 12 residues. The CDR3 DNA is TGCGCCAGCAGTCAAACGGACACACGCTACACCTTC. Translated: CASSQTDTRYTF.

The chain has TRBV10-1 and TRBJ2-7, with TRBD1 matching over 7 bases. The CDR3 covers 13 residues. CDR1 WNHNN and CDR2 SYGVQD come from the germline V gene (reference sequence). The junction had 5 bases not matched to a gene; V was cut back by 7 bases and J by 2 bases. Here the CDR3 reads CASKQGSTYEQYF. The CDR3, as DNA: TGCGCCAGCAAACAGGGGTCCACCTACGAGCAGTACTTC.

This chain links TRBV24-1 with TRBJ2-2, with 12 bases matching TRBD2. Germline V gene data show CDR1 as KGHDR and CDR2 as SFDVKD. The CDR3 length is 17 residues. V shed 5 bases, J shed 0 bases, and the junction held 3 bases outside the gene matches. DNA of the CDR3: TGTGCCACCAGTGGGGCTAGCGGGAGGGCGAACACCGGGGAGCTGTTTTTT. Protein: CATSGASGRANTGELFF.

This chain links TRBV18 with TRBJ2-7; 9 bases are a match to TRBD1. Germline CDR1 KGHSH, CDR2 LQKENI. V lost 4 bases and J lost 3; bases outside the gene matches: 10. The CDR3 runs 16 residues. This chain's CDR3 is CASSQGQGVAGYEQYF. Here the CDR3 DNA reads TGTGCCAGCTCACAGGGACAGGGTGTGGCAGGCTACGAGCAGTACTTC.

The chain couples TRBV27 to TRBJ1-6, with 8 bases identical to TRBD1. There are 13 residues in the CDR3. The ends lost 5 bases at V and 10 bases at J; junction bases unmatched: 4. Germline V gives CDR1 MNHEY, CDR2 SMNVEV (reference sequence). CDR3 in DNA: TGTGCCAGCAGTGGGACAGGCAGATCACCCCTCCACTTT. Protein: CASSGTGRSPLHF.

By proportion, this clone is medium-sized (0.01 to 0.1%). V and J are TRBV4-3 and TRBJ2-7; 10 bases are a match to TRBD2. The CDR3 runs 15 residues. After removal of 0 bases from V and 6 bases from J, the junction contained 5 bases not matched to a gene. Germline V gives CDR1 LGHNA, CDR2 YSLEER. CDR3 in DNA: TGCGCCAGCAGCCAAGATTTAGCGGGAGGTACCGAGCAGTACTTC. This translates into CASSQDLAGGTEQYF.

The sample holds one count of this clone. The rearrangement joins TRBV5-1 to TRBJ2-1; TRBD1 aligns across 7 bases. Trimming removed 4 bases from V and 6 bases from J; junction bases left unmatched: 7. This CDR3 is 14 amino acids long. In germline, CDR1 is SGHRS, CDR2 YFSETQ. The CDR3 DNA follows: TGCGCCAGCAGCGTAGGGGCAGGGGGCAATGAGCAGTTCTTC. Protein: CASSVGAGGNEQFF.

In DNA, the CDR3 is TGCGCCAGCAGCCCACTGACACTAGTGAACACTGAAGCTTTCTTT. Its translation is CASSPLTLVNTEAFF. The chain employs TRBV5-1 and TRBJ1-1; no definite D call. V dropped 4 bases and J dropped 0 bases, with 13 bases sitting between them. This CDR3 is built from 15 residues. In germline, CDR1 is SGHRS, CDR2 YFSETQ.

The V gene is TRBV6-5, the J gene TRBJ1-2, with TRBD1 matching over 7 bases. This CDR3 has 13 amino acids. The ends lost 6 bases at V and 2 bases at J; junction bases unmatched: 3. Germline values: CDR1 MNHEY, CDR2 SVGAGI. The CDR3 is CASRAGGNYGYTF. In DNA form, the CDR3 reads TGTGCCAGCAGGGCAGGGGGAAACTATGGCTACACCTTC.

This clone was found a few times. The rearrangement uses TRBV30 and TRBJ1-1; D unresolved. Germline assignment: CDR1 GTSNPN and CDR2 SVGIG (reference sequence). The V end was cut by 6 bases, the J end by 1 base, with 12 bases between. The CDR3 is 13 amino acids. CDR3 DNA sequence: TGTGCCTGCAAGTCGGGTGGGAACACTGAAGCTTTCTTT. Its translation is CACKSGGNTEAFF.

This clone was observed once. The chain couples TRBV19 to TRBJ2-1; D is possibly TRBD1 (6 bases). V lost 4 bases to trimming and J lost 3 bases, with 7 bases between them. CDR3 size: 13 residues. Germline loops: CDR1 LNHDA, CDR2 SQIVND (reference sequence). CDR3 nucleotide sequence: TGTGCCAGTAGTACACAGGGCTACAATGAGCAGTTCTTC. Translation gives CASSTQGYNEQFF.

The CDR3 bases are TGTGCCAGCACCTCACTATCACGCTACGAGCAGTACTTC. Protein sequence: CASTSLSRYEQYF. The genes are TRBV7-2 and TRBJ2-7; D is unclear. Deletions cut 7 bases from V and 3 bases from J, with 13 bases between. The germline CDR1 and CDR2 sequences are SGHTA and FQGNSA. This CDR3 contains 13 residues.

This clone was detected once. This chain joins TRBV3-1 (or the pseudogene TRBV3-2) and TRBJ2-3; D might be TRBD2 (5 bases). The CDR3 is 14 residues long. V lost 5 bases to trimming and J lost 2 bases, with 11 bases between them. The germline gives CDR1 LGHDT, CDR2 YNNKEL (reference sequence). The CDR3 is CASSAGYLTDTQYF. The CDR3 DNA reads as TGTGCCAGCAGCGCGGGCTACCTCACAGATACGCAGTATTTT.

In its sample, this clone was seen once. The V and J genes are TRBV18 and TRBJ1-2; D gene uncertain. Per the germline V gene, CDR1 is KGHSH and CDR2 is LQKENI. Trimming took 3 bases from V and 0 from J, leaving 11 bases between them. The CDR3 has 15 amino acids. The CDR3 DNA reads TGTGCCAGCTCACCTGTCCTGCCAGCTAACTATGGCTACACCTTC. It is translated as CASSPVLPANYGYTF.

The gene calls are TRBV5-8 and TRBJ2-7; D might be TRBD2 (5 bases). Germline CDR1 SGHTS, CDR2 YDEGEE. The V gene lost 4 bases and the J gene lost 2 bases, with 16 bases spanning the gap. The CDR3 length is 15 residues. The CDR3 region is CASSPAGARAYEQYF. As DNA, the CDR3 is TGTGCCAGCAGCCCGGCGGGCGCGAGGGCCTACGAGCAGTACTTC.

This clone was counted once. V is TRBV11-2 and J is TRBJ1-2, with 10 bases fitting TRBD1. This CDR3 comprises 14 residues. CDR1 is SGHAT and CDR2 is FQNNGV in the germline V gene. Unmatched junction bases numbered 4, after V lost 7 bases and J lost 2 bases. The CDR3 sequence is CASTRQGANYGYTF. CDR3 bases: TGTGCCAGCACCAGACAGGGGGCAAACTATGGCTACACCTTC. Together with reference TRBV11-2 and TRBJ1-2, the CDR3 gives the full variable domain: EAGVAQSPRYKIIEKRQSVAFWCNPISGHATLYWYQQILGQGPKLLIQFQNNGVVDDSQLPKDRFSAERLKGVDSTLKIQPAKLEDSAVYLCASTRQGANYGYTFGSGTRLTVV.

CDR3 sequence (DNA): TGCGCCAGCAGCTTGGCGGGGACAGACACTGAAGCTTTCTTT. Translating gives CASSLAGTDTEAFF. The chain combines TRBV5-1 with TRBJ1-1; 7 positions match TRBD1. The trim removed 0 bases at V and 3 bases at J, leaving 2 bases unmatched. Germline lookup yields CDR1 SGHRS and CDR2 YFSETQ. CDR3 length: 14 amino acids.

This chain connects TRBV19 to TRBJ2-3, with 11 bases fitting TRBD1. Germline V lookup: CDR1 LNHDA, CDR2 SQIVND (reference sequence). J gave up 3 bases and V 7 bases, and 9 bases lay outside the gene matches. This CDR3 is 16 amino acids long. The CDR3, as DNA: TGTGCCAGTACCCCACTCCGGGACAGGGGGACAGATACGCAGTATTTT. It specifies CASTPLRDRGTDTQYF.